The sequence of this TCR beta chain was determined in a study of shared clonotypes between healthy human individuals. CDR1 is MGHDK, CDR2 SYGVNS, per germline. This CDR3 is 12 amino acids long. V was clipped by 6 bases and J by 5 bases, with 11 bases between them. Deep-level running was used for the assay. TCRdb keeps only in-frame clones here, not all; method: immunoSEQ multiplex PCR. This table holds more than 2 million clones, 95% found once. The rearrangement joins TRBV25-1 to TRBJ2-7; D possibly corresponds to TRBD1 (6 bases). Sequenced material: naive CD4+ T cells sorted from blood. The subset is: CD45RA+ positively selected. The clonotype was recovered from a young man in good health. CDR3 loop: CASRGATHEQYF. In DNA form, the CDR3 reads TGTGCCAGCAGGGGGGCCACCCACGAGCAGTACTTC.